This T cell receptor beta chain was obtained from a study of Ad26.COV2.S vaccination and SARS-CoV-2 variants. The overall study: Ad26.COV2.S was injected intramuscularly once or twice, 56 days apart. General study results and limits: The TCR-based breadth and depth measures might underestimate overall T cell responses. Responses of spike-specific T cells (both CD8+ and CD4+) reportedly showed substantial breadth after vaccination.

To note about this clone: Its antigen is undetermined.

The V end lost 3 bases, the J end lost 2 bases, and 14 bases lay between the germline ends. The CDR3 length is 16 residues. CDR1 is MNHEY, CDR2 SMNVEV, per germline (reference sequence). Treatment specified: about 20 received Ad26.COV2.S at low or high dose, single or two shots; 5 received placebo; per-sample allocation not given. Sampling was done on day 63 after the first vaccine or placebo injection. At a Boston site, the person donating was an adult of 18-55 years. Libraries were prepared by immunoSEQ multiplex PCR; TCRdb keeps only in-frame clonotypes and omits some of them. This table holds 300,000 to 400,000 clones, around nine tenths found once.

This receptor was obtained from a person aged 18-65 years who received the Ad26.COV2.S COVID-19 vaccine or a placebo. Here the sequenced sample was peripheral blood, taken in a trial of Ad26.COV2.S vaccine versus placebo. The chain employs TRBV27 and TRBJ1-3, with D uncertain. The CDR3, as DNA: TGTGCCAGCAGTTTTGACTATAGGACCACTGGAAACACCATATATTTT. This sequence encodes CASSFDYRTTGNTIYF.